These 12 T cell receptor beta chains share one sample of origin, sequenced in a study of blood T cell repertoires in COVID-19. The data were produced by immunoSEQ multiplex PCR, yet TCRdb's version contains in-frame clones alone and is incomplete. The sample has some 490,000 clones; roughly nine tenths are singletons. Material: PBMCs or T cells enriched from blood (not recorded which). The receptor set was obtained from an older woman who had recovered from COVID-19.

This clone was counted once. Other DNA sequences in the sample encode the same CDR3. This rearrangement joins TRBV24-1 to TRBJ1-2, with 9 positions matching TRBD1. The junction had 5 bases not matched to a gene; V was cut back by 5 bases and J by 8 bases. Per the germline V gene, CDR1 is KGHDR and CDR2 is SFDVKD. This CDR3 contains 13 residues. The CDR3 is CATSGDRENGYTF. CDR3 coding DNA: TGTGCCACCAGTGGGGACAGGGAAAACGGCTACACCTTC.

The gene calls are TRBV11-2 and TRBJ1-6; D is unclear. The ends were cut back, 0 bases at V and 8 bases at J, with 5 bases in the middle. Germline CDR1 and CDR2: SGHAT and FQNNGV. The CDR3 sequence is 13 residues long. The CDR3 bases are TGTGCCAGCAGCTTAGATCTTGATTCACCCCTCCACTTT. This gives the protein CASSLDLDSPLHF.

The chain is built from TRBV7-2 and TRBJ2-5; no clear D. CDR1 and CDR2 (germline): SGHTA, FQGNSA. Trimming pared 1 base from V and 1 base from J, leaving 7 bases between. The CDR3 length is 14 residues. CDR3 DNA: TGTGCCAGCAGCTTAGTATCTTCCCAAGAGACCCAGTACTTC. This codes for CASSLVSSQETQYF.

The V call is TRBV7-2, the J call TRBJ1-3; 11 bases line up with TRBD1. The CDR3 extends over 15 amino acids. After removal of 5 bases from V and 4 bases from J, the junction contained 4 bases not matched to a gene. Germline V gene lookup returns CDR1 SGHTA and CDR2 FQGNSA. In DNA, the CDR3 is TGTGCCAGCAGCCGGACAGGGGGCACAGGAAACACCATATATTTT. Its protein product is CASSRTGGTGNTIYF.

Concerning this clone: At one end the junction does not follow the germline gene, possibly because of a read error. The rearrangement links TRBV7-7 to TRBJ2-5; D perhaps matches TRBD1 (6 bases). The CDR3 has 13 residues. The germline gives CDR1 SSHAT, CDR2 FNYEAQ (reference sequence). The CDR3 here is CASSKTGYETQYF. The CDR3 coding sequence is TGTGCTAGCAGCAAGACAGGATATGAGACCCAGTACTTC.

The chain recombines TRBV10-2 with TRBJ2-1; D is unresolved. V shed 4 bases and J shed 0 bases, with 7 bases lying between them. CDR3 length equals 14 residues. From germline, CDR1 is WSHSY and CDR2 SAAADI. The CDR3 DNA sequence: TGCGCCAGCAGTGGGGCGACCTCCTACAATGAGCAGTTCTTC. Its translation: CASSGATSYNEQFF.

This CDR3 reads CASSLGQGLAYGYTF. The DNA of the CDR3 is TGCGCCAGCAGCTTGGGGCAGGGGCTGGCCTATGGCTACACCTTC. The chain has TRBV5-1 and TRBJ1-2, with a weak D call TRBD1 (6 bases). From germline, CDR1 is SGHRS and CDR2 YFSETQ. CDR3 size: 15 residues. The germline V and J ends were trimmed by 0 bases and 4 bases, with 13 bases remaining between them. Using reference TRBV5-1 and TRBJ1-2 for the parts outside the CDR3, the full variable domain is KAGVTQTPRYLIKTRGQQVTLSCSPISGHRSVSWYQQTPGQGLQFLFEYFSETQRNKGNFPGRFSGRQFSNSRSEMNVSTLELGDSALYLCASSLGQGLAYGYTFGSGTRLTVV.

V usage is TRBV6-5 and J usage is TRBJ2-2; TRBD2 might be the D (7 bases). Germline V gene lookup returns CDR1 MNHEY and CDR2 SVGAGI. The length of the CDR3 is 15 residues. The V gene lost 7 bases and the J gene lost 5 bases, with 17 bases spanning the gap. CDR3 sequence: CASKAGGGKTGELFF. The DNA for the CDR3 is TGTGCCAGCAAGGCAGGCGGGGGCAAGACCGGGGAGCTGTTTTTT.

The chain has TRBV5-1 and TRBJ1-3, with a possible D match to TRBD1 (6 bases). The ends were cut back, 0 bases at V and 2 bases at J, with 12 bases in the middle. Per the germline V gene, CDR1 is SGHRS and CDR2 is YFSETQ. The CDR3 sequence is 16 residues long. CDR3 DNA: TGCGCCAGCAGCTTGGGGGGGCCGAACCCTGGAAACACCATATATTTT. Translated: CASSLGGPNPGNTIYF.

This clone appeared a few times. The J gene is TRBJ1-5, the V gene TRBV6-5; weak D call: TRBD1 (5 bases). The CDR3 runs 15 residues. Trimming removed 10 bases from V and 2 bases from J, with 18 bases in between. Germline lookup yields CDR1 MNHEY and CDR2 SVGAGI. CDR3 sequence: CATKGGGAGNQPQHF. The CDR3 DNA reads as TGTGCCACTAAGGGTGGAGGGGCGGGCAATCAGCCCCAGCATTTT.

The V call is TRBV2, the J call TRBJ2-3, with 8 bases matching TRBD1. With 5 bases clipped from V and 4 bases from J, the junction kept 5 bases outside the gene matches. Germline V CDR1 and CDR2: SNHLY, FYNNEI. The CDR3 totals 14 residues. The CDR3 nucleotides read TGTGCCAGCAGTTGGACAGGGATGGCAGATACGCAGTATTTT. The encoded protein is CASSWTGMADTQYF.

This chain joins TRBV11-3 and TRBJ1-2; D uncertain. The V end was cut by 0 bases, the J end by 5 bases, with 16 bases between. The CDR3 consists of 16 residues. CDR1 is SGHNT and CDR2 is YENEEA in the germline V gene. The CDR3 region is CASSLDRGSWQYGYTF. CDR3 coding DNA: TGTGCCAGCAGCTTAGATCGAGGGAGTTGGCAATATGGCTACACCTTC.